These 31 T cell receptor beta chains originate from one sample sequenced in a study of human T cells and chemical hapten exposure. TCRdb used MiXCR to reprocess the RACE reads, holding one entry per CDR3 protein. The sample has 70,000 to 95,000 distinct CDR3 sequences, approximately 7% seen once. Time point: patch test 2, 6 weeks after DPC sensitization. Documented treatment: therapeutic diphenylcyclopropenone sensitization with weekly scalp DPC. Sequencing used whole blood, obtained in connection with sensitization to the hapten diphenylcyclopropenone (DPC). All receptors come from a woman under 40 with alopecia areata. Some clones in this sample may be carry-over from other donors' samples.

This clonotype was counted ten times or more. The gene calls are TRBV29-1 and TRBJ2-1; 12 bases match TRBD2. The V gene end was trimmed by 1 base and the J gene end by 8 bases; junction bases not matched to a gene: 15. This CDR3 region has 18 residues. The germline CDR1 and CDR2 sequences are SQVTM and ANQGSEA. The CDR3 DNA is TGCAGCGTTGAAGGATGGGCTAGCGGGGGGGCCTATGCGGATGAGCAGTTCTTC. Translated: CSVEGWASGGAYADEQFF.

The table lists this clonotype with many counts. V and J are TRBV10-3 and TRBJ1-1; D is undetermined. The CDR3 contains 13 residues. CDR1 ENHRY and CDR2 SYGVKD come from the germline V gene. V was trimmed by 8 bases and J by 5 bases, leaving 15 bases between them. In DNA, the CDR3 is TGTGCCATCGGGAAGGCAGGAAAGACTGAAGCTTTCTTT. This gives the protein CAIGKAGKTEAFF.

This clonotype was seen a handful of times. The genes are TRBV11-3 and TRBJ2-5; D unclear. This CDR3 region has 13 residues. Germline CDR1 and CDR2: SGHNT and YENEEA. Between the trimmed V and J ends, which lost 4 bases and 1 base, there was a span of 7 bases. The CDR3 region has the DNA TGTGCCAGCAGCTACCGTTCCCAAGAGACCCAGTACTTC. Its protein is CASSYRSQETQYF. The full variable domain, in which reference TRBV11-3 and TRBJ2-5 provide the parts outside the CDR3, is EAGVVQSPRYKIIEKKQPVAFWCNPISGHNTLYWYLQNLGQGPELLIRYENEEAVDDSQLPKDRFSAERLKGVDSTLKIQPAELGDSAVYLCASSYRSQETQYFGPGTRLLVL.

This chain connects TRBV6-5 to TRBJ1-4; no definite D call. The CDR3 loop spans 14 amino acids. Germline-derived CDR1 and CDR2 are MNHEY and SVGAGI. V was shortened by 6 bases and J by 8 bases, with 16 bases between the two germline ends. Here the CDR3 DNA reads TGTGCCAGCAGCCCCGGGAGGAGACGAGAAAAACTGTTTTTT. This encodes CASSPGRRREKLFF.

In its sample, this clonotype was seen many times. V usage is TRBV5-1 and J usage is TRBJ2-3; the match to TRBD2 covers 8 bases. V was pared by 1 base and J by 3 bases, with 4 bases of the junction left unmatched. The CDR3 extends over 15 amino acids. The germline gives CDR1 SGHRS, CDR2 YFSETQ. CDR3 coding DNA: TGCGCCAGCAGCTTGCTGCTAGCGGGTACAGATACGCAGTATTTT. This gives the protein CASSLLLAGTDTQYF.

The chain links TRBV30 to TRBJ1-2; 10 positions match TRBD1. The CDR3 contains 16 residues. Germline CDR1 and CDR2: GTSNPN and SVGIG (reference sequence). The V and J ends lost 5 bases and 2 bases, in that order; junction bases with no gene match: 11. The CDR3 DNA is TGTGCCTGGGAGAACTCTTGGGACAGGGGAAACTATGGCTACACCTTC. It encodes CAWENSWDRGNYGYTF.

The V call is TRBV11-2, the J call TRBJ2-3, with 7 bases aligning to TRBD1. Germline assignment: CDR1 SGHAT and CDR2 FQNNGV. The CDR3 is made up of 16 amino acids. J was trimmed by 10 bases and V by 5 bases; bases with no gene match: 18. For the CDR3, the DNA is TGTGCCAGCAGCCCAGGTGCGAGGGGGCCTATCACTCCGCAGTATTTT. Its protein product is CASSPGARGPITPQYF.

V is TRBV10-3 and J is TRBJ2-1; a possible D gene is TRBD1 (6 bases). This CDR3 has 15 amino acids. From germline, CDR1 is ENHRY and CDR2 SYGVKD. V gave up 2 bases and J gave up 7 bases, with 15 bases separating them. The CDR3: CAISEAQGWENEQFF. The CDR3 DNA sequence: TGTGCCATCAGTGAGGCGCAGGGGTGGGAAAATGAGCAGTTCTTC.

In its sample, this clonotype was seen many times. This chain uses TRBV5-1 with TRBJ1-2, with a tentative D call TRBD1 (5 bases). Germline V lookup: CDR1 SGHRS, CDR2 YFSETQ. This CDR3 is built from 15 residues. V lost 0 bases, J lost 3 bases, and 12 bases lay in between. The CDR3 spells CASSLAGDSYYGYTF. The CDR3 DNA follows: TGCGCCAGCAGCTTGGCGGGCGACAGTTACTATGGCTACACCTTC.

Details on this clonotype: A much larger clone lies one base from this, so it may be a read error. The chain couples TRBV18 to TRBJ1-2, with D perhaps TRBD1 (6 bases). Germline loops: CDR1 KGHSH, CDR2 LQKENI. The CDR3 extends over 13 amino acids. The CDR3 sequence is CANSPGHNYGYTF. The CDR3 DNA is TGTGCCAACTCACCGGGACACAACTATGGCTACACCTTC.

This clonotype was seen at least ten times. The chain uses TRBV2 and TRBJ2-6; no clear D. CDR1 and CDR2 from the germline V gene are SNHLY and FYNNEI. With 1 base removed from V and 1 base from J, the gap between germline ends came to 8 bases. This CDR3 region has 16 residues. The CDR3 region is CASSEGLRSGANVLTF. The CDR3 DNA sequence: TGTGCCAGCAGTGAAGGTCTCCGTTCTGGGGCCAACGTCCTGACTTTC.

This clonotype occurred many times. This CDR3 is CATSRDPDYNEQFF. CDR3 DNA: TGTGCCACCAGCAGGGACCCGGATTACAATGAGCAGTTCTTC. The rearrangement uses TRBV15 and TRBJ2-1, with no clear D. This CDR3 has 14 residues. Trimming took 3 bases from V and 4 from J, leaving 10 bases between them. The germline gives CDR1 LNHNV, CDR2 YYDKDF (reference sequence).

A remark on this clonotype: A much larger clone lies a single base off, so this may be a read error. V gene TRBV6-1 combines with J gene TRBJ1-5, with TRBD1 as a possible D gene (5 bases). Trimming removed 7 bases from V and 6 bases from J, with 16 bases in between. Germline assignment: CDR1 MNHNS and CDR2 SASEGT. This CDR3 comprises 14 residues. The CDR3: CASTGTAVGQPQHF. CDR3 coding DNA: TGTGCCAGCACCGGGACCGCCGTGGGTCAGCCCCAGCATTTT.

Only a few counts were recorded for this clonotype. V gene TRBV20-1 combines with J gene TRBJ2-3, with 9 bases identical to TRBD2. In germline, CDR1 is DFQATT, CDR2 SNEGSKA (reference sequence). This CDR3 contains 15 residues. The ends lost 8 bases at V and 2 bases at J; junction bases unmatched: 11. CDR3 DNA sequence: TGCAGTCCCTTCGGGGCTAGCGGGGCCACAGATACGCAGTATTTT. Protein: CSPFGASGATDTQYF.

This clonotype was counted at least ten times. The CDR3 loop reads CASTDRGKYYEQYF. The DNA for the CDR3 is TGTGCCAGCACTGACAGGGGGAAATACTACGAGCAGTACTTC. This sequence joins TRBV6-6 and TRBJ2-7, with TRBD1 matching 9 bases. Germline V gene lookup returns CDR1 MNHNY and CDR2 SVGAGI (reference sequence). CDR3 length: 14 residues. J was trimmed by 3 bases and V by 7 bases; bases with no gene match: 7.

This clonotype has ten or more counts. The chain has TRBV30 and TRBJ2-5; D tentatively fits TRBD1 or TRBD2 (5 bases each). This CDR3 spans 11 amino acids. The ends were cut back, 6 bases at V and 13 bases at J, with 18 bases in the middle. The germline gives CDR1 GTSNPN, CDR2 SVGIG (reference sequence). In nucleotides, the CDR3 is TGTGCCTGCGGGGACCCCGCGAGTCGGTACTTC. Translating gives CACGDPASRYF.

This clonotype was found many times. V is TRBV12-3 or TRBV12-4 and J is TRBJ2-1; 8 positions match TRBD2. The CDR3 sequence is 16 residues long. Unmatched junction bases numbered 14, after V lost 7 bases and J lost 6 bases. DNA of the CDR3: TGTGCCAGCACCTCTCTCAGCGGGGGTTCGATCAATGAGCAGTTCTTC. Translated, it gives CASTSLSGGSINEQFF.

V and J are TRBV7-9 and TRBJ1-6; possibly TRBD1 for D (5 bases). CDR3 length: 15 amino acids. The germline V gene encodes CDR1 SEHNR and CDR2 FQNEAQ (reference sequence). With 7 bases removed from V and 5 bases from J, the gap between germline ends came to 15 bases. CDR3 nucleotides: TGTGCCAGCACCTATGGGGGTCGGGATAATTCACCCCTCCACTTT. Its protein product is CASTYGGRDNSPLHF.

The CDR3 DNA is TGCAGTGCGACAGGCGGTGCAACTAATGAAAAACTGTTTTTT. Amino acid sequence: CSATGGATNEKLFF. The chain joins TRBV20-1 to TRBJ1-4; a possible D gene is TRBD1 (6 bases). The CDR3 consists of 14 residues. The germline V and J ends were trimmed by 6 bases and 0 bases, with 11 bases remaining between them. CDR1 and CDR2 from the germline V gene are DFQATT and SNEGSKA (reference sequence).

This clonotype was detected ten times or more. This chain links TRBV2 with TRBJ2-4; D remains unclear. Per the germline V gene, CDR1 is SNHLY and CDR2 is FYNNEI. This CDR3 region has 11 residues. Trimming removed 4 bases at V and 6 bases at J, with 4 bases between. In DNA form, the CDR3 reads TGTGCCAGCAGTGTCGTAAACATTCAGTACTTC. It is translated as CASSVVNIQYF.

This clonotype was found many times. This chain uses TRBV7-2 with TRBJ2-7; no reliable D call. The CDR3 is 13 residues long. V was clipped by 1 base and J by 3 bases, with 7 bases between them. The germline gives CDR1 SGHTA, CDR2 FQGNSA. In nucleotides, the CDR3 is TGTGCCAGCAGCTTAGGTCAGTTCTACGAGCAGTACTTC. Protein sequence: CASSLGQFYEQYF.

This clonotype was observed at least ten times. The V call is TRBV7-2, the J call TRBJ2-7, with 9 bases that match TRBD2. V was pared by 3 bases and J by 3 bases, with 3 bases of the junction left unmatched. This CDR3 spans 14 amino acids. The V gene's germline CDR1 is SGHTA and CDR2 FQGNSA. DNA of the CDR3: TGTGCCAGCAGCTTGGCTAGCGGGGACTACGAGCAGTACTTC. Translating it yields CASSLASGDYEQYF. Supplemented by reference TRBV7-2 and TRBJ2-7, the full variable domain reads GAGVSQSPSNKVTEKGKDVELRCDPISGHTALYWYRQSLGQGLEFLIYFQGNSAPDKSGLPSDRFSAERTGGSVSTLTIQRTQQEDSAVYLCASSLASGDYEQYFGPGTRLTVT.

This clonotype was picked up a small number of times. This chain joins TRBV5-1 and TRBJ1-4; 10 nucleotides line up with TRBD1. V trimming: 5 bases; J trimming: 6 bases; junction bases outside the gene matches: 19. The CDR3 loop spans 19 amino acids. Per the germline V gene, CDR1 is SGHRS and CDR2 is YFSETQ. The DNA of the CDR3 is TGCGCCAGCAGTAAGACAACCGGGACAGGGGCTCGTTTGGATGAAAAACTGTTTTTT. It yields the protein CASSKTTGTGARLDEKLFF.

This clonotype occurred many times. This chain joins TRBV25-1 and TRBJ2-3; D possibly corresponds to TRBD1 (6 bases). Per germline, CDR1 MGHDK and CDR2 SYGVNS. Trimming shortened V by 6 bases and J by 4 bases, and 14 bases separated the two germline ends. This CDR3 comprises 14 residues. CDR3 amino acids: CASRGTGLSDTQYF. CDR3 DNA sequence: TGTGCCAGCAGGGGAACAGGGTTGTCAGATACGCAGTATTTT.

This clonotype was found many times. The rearrangement links TRBV10-3 to TRBJ2-7, with D uncertain. The CDR3 totals 13 residues. V was pared by 4 bases and J by 3 bases, with 10 bases between. Germline lookup yields CDR1 ENHRY and CDR2 SYGVKD. CDR3 amino acids: CAISALVSYEQYF. Written as DNA, the CDR3 is TGTGCCATCAGTGCGTTGGTCAGCTACGAGCAGTACTTC.

This clonotype was seen many times. V and J are TRBV2 and TRBJ2-2, with a possible D match to TRBD2 (5 bases). Germline CDR1 reads SNHLY; CDR2 reads FYNNEI. This CDR3 is 16 amino acids long. V gave up 1 base and J gave up 0 bases, with 9 bases separating them. The CDR3 region has the DNA TGTGCCAGCAGTGAAGGAGGGCGGACGAACACCGGGGAGCTGTTTTTT. Amino acids: CASSEGGRTNTGELFF.

This clonotype was counted many times. The rearrangement links TRBV10-3 to TRBJ2-5, with TRBD2 matching over 8 bases. The CDR3 has 17 residues. The V gene end was trimmed by 3 bases and the J gene end by 2 bases; junction bases not matched to a gene: 11. Germline CDR1 reads ENHRY; CDR2 reads SYGVKD. The CDR3 is CAISEGMAGGPQETQYF. In DNA form, the CDR3 reads TGTGCCATCAGTGAAGGGATGGCGGGGGGACCACAAGAGACCCAGTACTTC.

This clonotype came up a few times. The chain joins TRBV6-1 to TRBJ1-1; a possible D gene is TRBD1 (5 bases). V lost 6 bases and J lost 3, with 14 bases in between. Germline CDR1 reads MNHNS; CDR2 reads SASEGT. CDR3 length equals 14 residues. Here the CDR3 reads CASRPLRDDTEAFF. The DNA of the CDR3 is TGTGCCAGCAGACCCCTCAGGGATGACACTGAAGCTTTCTTT.

Only a few counts were recorded for this clonotype. The gene calls are TRBV20-1 and TRBJ1-1; maybe TRBD1 (6 bases). Germline V gives CDR1 DFQATT, CDR2 SNEGSKA (reference sequence). V lost 0 bases and J lost 7, with 18 bases in between. The CDR3 is 15 residues long. The CDR3 DNA follows: TGCAGTGCTAGAGACTTAGGGGGAGGGGTGGGTGAAGCTTTCTTT. Its protein is CSARDLGGGVGEAFF.

V gene TRBV5-1 combines with J gene TRBJ2-1; 13 nucleotides match TRBD2. The CDR3 consists of 21 residues. The ends lost 4 bases at V and 0 bases at J; junction bases unmatched: 16. CDR1 SGHRS and CDR2 YFSETQ come from the germline V gene. The CDR3 region has the DNA TGCGCCAGCAGCCACCCCGCCGGGACTAGCGGGACCTTTAGCTCCTACAATGAGCAGTTCTTC. It yields the protein CASSHPAGTSGTFSSYNEQFF.

This clonotype occurred many times. The gene calls are TRBV20-1 and TRBJ1-2; D possibly corresponds to TRBD1 (5 bases). The V end was cut by 5 bases, the J end by 4 bases, with 11 bases between. The CDR3 extends over 12 amino acids. Germline V CDR1 and CDR2: DFQATT, SNEGSKA (reference sequence). CDR3 nucleotides: TGCAGTGCTCGCGAGGACACCTATGGCTACACCTTC. It yields the protein CSAREDTYGYTF.